Below are 2 T cell receptor beta chains sequenced from a single sample in a study of beta chain features in type 1 diabetes (dated by TCRdb to 2017 to 2018). The method was the immunoSEQ multiplex PCR assay. The High Capacity cDNA Reverse Transcription Kit was used to reverse transcribe all of the isolated RNA, meaning that expressed TCRB transcripts were what got sequenced. Not all clones reach the TCRdb copy of this immuneACCESS table, which keeps in-frame sequences only. Checked studies attribute under half of the gap to unresolved V genes and leave the rest unexplained. The table for this sample lists about 260,000 clones; 68% of them were counted only once. The ten largest clones represent about 0.05% of the sample. Sequencing was carried out using naive CD4+ T cells from blood. According to the study, the label for this sample's cell subset or site signals: true naive CD4+ T cells. These receptors originate from a man between 25 and 39 years old in good health.

The CDR3 DNA sequence: TGCAGCGTTGGACCGGTCACAGGGCCTTACGAGCAGTACTTC. This translates into CSVGPVTGPYEQYF. This chain links TRBV29-1 with TRBJ2-7; tentative D call: TRBD1 (6 bases). The ends were cut back, 4 bases at V and 4 bases at J, with 17 bases in the middle. The CDR3 is 14 amino acids. The V gene's germline CDR1 is SQVTM and CDR2 ANQGSEA.

The chain has TRBV6-6 and TRBJ2-3, with D maybe TRBD2 (6 bases). V dropped 6 bases and J dropped 2 bases, with 15 bases sitting between them. Germline V gene lookup returns CDR1 MNHNY and CDR2 SVGAGI (reference sequence). The CDR3 consists of 15 residues. CDR3 protein: CASSKGGVDTDTQYF. The CDR3 DNA follows: TGTGCCAGCAGCAAGGGAGGTGTTGACACAGATACGCAGTATTTT.